The 30 T cell receptor beta chains below all came from one sample that was sequenced in a study of beta chain features in type 1 diabetes. The investigators reverse transcribed all of the isolated RNA, so they sequenced expressed TCRB transcripts. Assay used: immunoSEQ multiplex PCR; TCRdb lists only in-frame clones, some missing. The sample has 120,000 to 150,000 clones, about 44% seen once. Sequenced: Tregs from blood. Source of these receptors: a man younger than 35 in good health.

This chain links TRBV28 with TRBJ1-2; the D gene is possibly TRBD1 (5 bases). With 6 bases removed from V and 5 bases from J, the gap between germline ends came to 16 bases. CDR1 MDHEN and CDR2 SYDVKM come from the germline V gene. The CDR3 is made up of 14 amino acids. CDR3 nucleotide sequence: TGTGCCAGCAGGCCTCTTACAGGACCATATGGCTACACCTTC. Amino acid sequence: CASRPLTGPYGYTF.

V gene TRBV19 combines with J gene TRBJ2-3; possibly TRBD2 for D (5 bases). The ends were cut back, 4 bases at V and 2 bases at J, with 13 bases in the middle. This CDR3 contains 15 residues. Germline values: CDR1 LNHDA, CDR2 SQIVND (reference sequence). The CDR3: CASSTTGLYTDTQYF. The CDR3 region has the DNA TGTGCCAGTAGTACTACCGGACTTTACACAGATACGCAGTATTTT.

The genes are TRBV4-3 and TRBJ2-1; the match to TRBD2 covers 7 bases. The CDR3 is made up of 15 amino acids. The trim removed 0 bases at V and 6 bases at J, leaving 5 bases unmatched. CDR1 is LGHNA, CDR2 YSLEER, per germline. CDR3 coding DNA: TGCGCCAGCAGCCAAGATAAGCGGGGATTCAATGAGCAGTTCTTC. Amino acid sequence: CASSQDKRGFNEQFF.

The CDR3 DNA follows: TGCGCCAGCAGCCAAGCCCGGGGACAGCCCCGAGATGGCTACACCTTC. Translating gives CASSQARGQPRDGYTF. This chain joins TRBV4-1 and TRBJ1-2; 7 nucleotides line up with TRBD1. Germline CDR1 and CDR2: MGHRA and YSYEKL. The CDR3 runs 16 residues. The trim removed 1 base at V and 6 bases at J, leaving 11 bases unmatched.

This chain uses TRBV30 with TRBJ1-2, with 7 bases aligning to TRBD1. The CDR3 has 13 residues. V lost 2 bases to trimming and J lost 6 bases; unmatched junction nucleotides: 6. The germline CDR1 and CDR2 sequences are GTSNPN and SVGIG (reference sequence). CDR3 coding DNA: TGTGCCTGGAGTAGGTCCGGGACAGATGGCTACACCTTC. Translation gives CAWSRSGTDGYTF.

This clone has more than one count but fewer than ten. This rearrangement joins TRBV6-5 to TRBJ2-7; a possible D gene is TRBD1 (5 bases). The V gene's germline CDR1 is MNHEY and CDR2 SVGAGI. The CDR3 is 14 amino acids. V was pared by 0 bases and J by 7 bases, with 13 bases between. In nucleotides, the CDR3 is TGTGCCAGCAGTTACTCGGTAGGGGCGCGGGAGCAGTACTTC. It is translated as CASSYSVGAREQYF.

In this sample, this clone turned up once. The chain has TRBV15 and TRBJ1-4; TRBD1 matches at 10 bases. With V trimmed by 2 bases and J by 5 bases, 2 bases remained unmatched. Looked up from germline, CDR1 is LNHNV and CDR2 is YYDKDF (reference sequence). This CDR3 contains 15 residues. CDR3 residues: CATSRWDRGNEKLFF. CDR3 DNA: TGTGCCACCAGCAGATGGGACAGGGGAAATGAAAAACTGTTTTTT.

This clone has only a few counts. This rearrangement joins TRBV10-3 to TRBJ1-2; 12 bases match TRBD1. The CDR3 consists of 13 residues. Unmatched junction bases numbered 8, after V lost 10 bases and J lost 8 bases. Germline loops: CDR1 ENHRY, CDR2 SYGVKD. This CDR3 reads CANSGTGGEGYTF. The CDR3 nucleotides read TGTGCCAACTCCGGGACAGGGGGCGAGGGCTACACCTTC.

This chain links TRBV28 with TRBJ2-7; D perhaps matches TRBD1 (5 bases). Germline V lookup: CDR1 MDHEN, CDR2 SYDVKM. The ends were cut back, 5 bases at V and 2 bases at J, with 10 bases in the middle. The CDR3 is 13 amino acids. The CDR3 nucleotides read TGTGCCAGCAGTACGACAGTTACCTACGAGCAGTACTTC. Protein sequence: CASSTTVTYEQYF.

This clone came up a few times. J is TRBJ2-1 and V is TRBV5-1; 11 nucleotides align to TRBD2. The ends lost 3 bases at V and 4 bases at J; junction bases unmatched: 6. The V gene's germline CDR1 is SGHRS and CDR2 YFSETQ. The CDR3 length is 16 residues. CDR3 bases: TGCGCCAGCAGCTGGACCGGGACTAGCGGATACAATGAGCAGTTCTTC. Translation gives CASSWTGTSGYNEQFF.

The CDR3 nucleotides read TGTGCCAGCAGTCCTAGCGGGAGAGCCCCCGGGGCAGATACGCAGTATTTT. Encoded protein: CASSPSGRAPGADTQYF. The V call is TRBV7-9, the J call TRBJ2-3; 10 bases agree with TRBD2. Germline V gene data show CDR1 as SEHNR and CDR2 as FQNEAQ (reference sequence). The CDR3 has 17 amino acids. V shed 6 bases, J shed 4 bases, and the junction held 13 bases outside the gene matches.

This chain uses TRBV4-2 with TRBJ1-1; D not resolved. The germline V gene encodes CDR1 LGHNA and CDR2 YNFKEQ. Deletions cut 3 bases from V and 12 bases from J, with 17 bases between. The CDR3 length is 13 residues. This CDR3 reads CASSQPRIPRTFF. The CDR3, as DNA: TGTGCCAGCAGCCAGCCGCGGATCCCTCGAACTTTCTTT.

The CDR3 reads CASSYAGNEQFF. CDR3 nucleotide sequence: TGTGCCAGCAGCTACGCGGGGAATGAGCAGTTCTTC. This chain joins TRBV6-6 and TRBJ2-1, with D possibly being TRBD2 (6 bases). CDR1 and CDR2 from the germline V gene are MNHNY and SVGAGI (reference sequence). The V end lost 6 bases, the J end lost 7 bases, and 10 bases lay between the germline ends. This CDR3 is built from 12 residues.

This clone was found once. The chain joins TRBV28 to TRBJ1-3; 12 bases are a match to TRBD1. Germline V gives CDR1 MDHEN, CDR2 SYDVKM. The CDR3 extends over 14 amino acids. V dropped 5 bases and J dropped 10; count of bases not matched to a gene: 6. The CDR3 loop reads CASSGDRGRRTIYF. The CDR3 coding sequence is TGTGCCAGCAGTGGGGACAGGGGGCGTCGGACCATATATTTT.

V gene TRBV7-9 combines with J gene TRBJ2-2; D gene unclear. Trimming removed 5 bases at V and 1 base at J, with 5 bases between. Germline CDR1 reads SEHNR; CDR2 reads FQNEAQ (reference sequence). The CDR3 sequence is 13 residues long. The CDR3 sequence: CASSLMNTGELFF. The CDR3 DNA sequence: TGTGCCAGCAGCCTTATGAACACCGGGGAGCTGTTTTTT.

This chain connects TRBV4-1 to TRBJ1-3; 7 bases are a match to TRBD1. V shed 3 bases, J shed 5 bases, and the junction held 4 bases outside the gene matches. CDR3 size: 14 residues. In germline, CDR1 is MGHRA, CDR2 YSYEKL. CDR3 loop: CASSQTGRRNTIYF. DNA of the CDR3: TGCGCCAGCAGCCAGACAGGGAGACGAAACACCATATATTTT.

This clone was counted between two and nine times. The rearrangement links TRBV23-1 to TRBJ2-5; TRBD1 agrees at 9 bases. The DNA end lines up better with TRBJ2-7; the J call may be wrong. TRBV23-1 is an ORF, and what it does is uncertain. CDR3 length: 19 amino acids. The CDR3 protein is CASSQPYKRRDRVSYEQYF. The CDR3 DNA sequence: TGCGCCAGCAGTCAACCTTATAAGCGCCGGGACAGGGTATCCTACGAGCAGTACTTC.

The rearrangement links TRBV7-9 to TRBJ2-5, with 8 bases aligning to TRBD2. The J segment lost 4 bases and the V segment lost 4 bases, leaving 8 bases of the junction unmatched. The CDR3 runs 15 residues. The germline V gene encodes CDR1 SEHNR and CDR2 FQNEAQ (reference sequence). CDR3 protein: CASSWRLARLETQYF. In nucleotides, the CDR3 is TGTGCCAGCAGCTGGAGACTAGCGCGGTTAGAGACCCAGTACTTC.

This rearrangement joins TRBV5-1 to TRBJ2-1, with TRBD2 matching 10 bases. The length of the CDR3 is 18 residues. J was trimmed by 3 bases and V by 4 bases; bases with no gene match: 13. Germline V gene data show CDR1 as SGHRS and CDR2 as YFSETQ. CDR3 sequence: CASSPGLAPAPYYNEQFF. The CDR3 nucleotides are TGCGCCAGCAGCCCGGGACTAGCGCCGGCTCCGTACTACAATGAGCAGTTCTTC. The entire variable domain, with the rest obtained from reference TRBV5-1 and TRBJ2-1, is as follows: KAGVTQTPRYLIKTRGQQVTLSCSPISGHRSVSWYQQTPGQGLQFLFEYFSETQRNKGNFPGRFSGRQFSNSRSEMNVSTLELGDSALYLCASSPGLAPAPYYNEQFFGPGTRLTVL.

The CDR3 DNA follows: TGTGCCAGCAGCTTGGCGGGGTACGGGGGGACCCAGTACTTC. This translates into CASSLAGYGGTQYF. The chain recombines TRBV7-3 with TRBJ2-5; a possible D gene is TRBD2 (6 bases). CDR3 length: 14 amino acids. V lost 3 bases and J lost 7, with 15 bases in between. CDR1 and CDR2 (germline): SGHTA, FQGTGA. Combining the CDR3 with reference TRBV7-3 and TRBJ2-5 gives the whole variable domain GAGVSQTPSNKVTEKGKYVELRCDPISGHTALYWYRQSLGQGPEFLIYFQGTGAADDSGLPNDRFFAVRPEGSVSTLKIQRTERGDSAVYLCASSLAGYGGTQYFGPGTRLLVL.

The V call is TRBV6-5, the J call TRBJ2-5; 8 bases match TRBD1. CDR1 is MNHEY and CDR2 is SVGAGI in the germline V gene. Trimming took 2 bases from V and 13 from J; bases not matched to a gene: 6. The CDR3 totals 12 residues. In DNA form, the CDR3 reads TGTGCCAGCAGTTACACGGGACAGGTTCCGTACTTC. Protein product: CASSYTGQVPYF.

The rearrangement joins TRBV7-2 to TRBJ1-4; 7 bases agree with TRBD1. V lost 5 bases and J lost 6; bases outside the gene matches: 6. There are 14 residues in the CDR3. CDR1 and CDR2 from the germline V gene are SGHTA and FQGNSA. In DNA form, the CDR3 reads TGTGCCAGCAGCACGCACAGGGGTGATGAAAAACTGTTTTTT. Translating gives CASSTHRGDEKLFF. Based on the CDR3 plus reference TRBV7-2 and TRBJ1-4, the full variable domain is GAGVSQSPSNKVTEKGKDVELRCDPISGHTALYWYRQSLGQGLEFLIYFQGNSAPDKSGLPSDRFSAERTGGSVSTLTIQRTQQEDSAVYLCASSTHRGDEKLFFGSGTQLSVL.

This clone was seen more than once but under ten times. This chain connects TRBV28 to TRBJ1-6; a possible D gene is TRBD1 (5 bases). Germline CDR1 reads MDHEN; CDR2 reads SYDVKM. V was pared by 4 bases and J by 9 bases, with 16 bases between. The CDR3 sequence is 15 residues long. For the CDR3, the DNA is TGTGCCAGCAGTTCCGGACAATCCCGGAGTTCACCCCTCCACTTT. It yields the protein CASSSGQSRSSPLHF. The full variable domain, in which reference TRBV28 and TRBJ1-6 provide the parts outside the CDR3, is DVKVTQSSRYLVKRTGEKVFLECVQDMDHENMFWYRQDPGLGLRLIYFSYDVKMKEKGDIPEGYSVSREKKERFSLILESASTNQTSMYLCASSSGQSRSSPLHFGNGTRLTVT.

The rearrangement joins TRBV4-3 to TRBJ2-3; no reliable D call. V was trimmed by 0 bases and J by 2 bases, leaving 9 bases between them. The CDR3 length is 15 residues. CDR1 and CDR2 (germline): LGHNA, YSLEER. The CDR3 protein is CASSQDRQATDTQYF. The CDR3 DNA is TGCGCCAGCAGCCAAGATCGGCAGGCCACAGATACGCAGTATTTT.

This clone appeared a single time. The chain links TRBV28 to TRBJ1-2; D gene ambiguous. The germline V gene has CDR1 MDHEN and CDR2 SYDVKM. CDR3 length: 12 residues. Trimming removed 8 bases from V and 7 bases from J, with 14 bases in between. The CDR3 loop is CASLSGLGGYTF. DNA for the CDR3: TGTGCCAGCCTCAGCGGACTAGGTGGCTACACCTTC.

This clone was seen ten or more times. The V call is TRBV18, the J call TRBJ1-2; 8 bases line up with TRBD1. The germline gives CDR1 KGHSH, CDR2 LQKENI. Trimming cost V 5 bases and J 6 bases; bases outside gene matches: 2. This CDR3 is 12 amino acids long. The CDR3, as DNA: TGTGCCAGCTCAACGACAGGGGATGGCTACACCTTC. Protein sequence: CASSTTGDGYTF.

The chain carries TRBV5-1 and TRBJ2-1; 11 bases agree with TRBD2. The CDR3 is made up of 17 amino acids. After removal of 0 bases from V and 0 bases from J, the junction contained 2 bases not matched to a gene. Per germline, CDR1 SGHRS and CDR2 YFSETQ. CDR3 coding DNA: TGCGCCAGCAGCTTGGCTAGCGGGGGGAGCTCCTACAATGAGCAGTTCTTC. As protein: CASSLASGGSSYNEQFF.

A remark on this clone: A read error may produce the germline difference seen at one junction end. The V call is TRBV10-3, the J call TRBJ2-1, with 12 bases aligning to TRBD2. This CDR3 spans 16 amino acids. Germline lookup yields CDR1 ENHRY and CDR2 SYGVKD. The CDR3 reads CAISVTSGRTYNEQFF. CDR3 in DNA: TGTGCCATAAGTGTCACTAGCGGGAGGACCTACAATGAGCAGTTCTTC.

V usage is TRBV5-4 and J usage is TRBJ2-2; no clear D. Germline assignment: CDR1 SGHNT and CDR2 YYREEE (reference sequence). V lost 0 bases to trimming and J lost 0 bases, with 6 bases between them. The CDR3 runs to 15 residues. The CDR3 nucleotides read TGTGCCAGCAGCTTGGAAACAACGAACACCGGGGAGCTGTTTTTT. Encoded protein: CASSLETTNTGELFF.

This clone was found a few times. The chain couples TRBV19 to TRBJ2-1; D is ambiguous. Germline V gene lookup returns CDR1 LNHDA and CDR2 SQIVND (reference sequence). CDR3 length: 14 amino acids. Trimming removed 3 bases at V and 7 bases at J, with 13 bases between. The CDR3 nucleotides read TGTGCCAGTAGTATGGCCGGGTTAAGTAATGAGCAGTTCTTC. Protein product: CASSMAGLSNEQFF. The full variable domain, completed using reference TRBV19 and TRBJ2-1, is DGGITQSPKYLFRKEGQNVTLSCEQNLNHDAMYWYRQDPGQGLRLIYYSQIVNDFQKGDIAEGYSVSREKKESFPLTVTSAQKNPTAFYLCASSMAGLSNEQFFGPGTRLTVL.